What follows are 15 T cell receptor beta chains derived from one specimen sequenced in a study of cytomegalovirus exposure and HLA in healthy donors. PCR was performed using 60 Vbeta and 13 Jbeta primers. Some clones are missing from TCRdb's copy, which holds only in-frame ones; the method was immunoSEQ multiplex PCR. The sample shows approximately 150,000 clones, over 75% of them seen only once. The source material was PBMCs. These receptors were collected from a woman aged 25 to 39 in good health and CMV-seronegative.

CDR3 DNA: TGTGCCAGCCGCTTGACAGGGGGAGAAAAACTGTTTTTT. It yields the protein CASRLTGGEKLFF. This chain uses TRBV2 with TRBJ1-4; 9 positions agree with TRBD1. CDR1 is SNHLY, CDR2 FYNNEI, per germline. The CDR3 runs to 13 residues. V lost 8 bases and J lost 8; bases outside the gene matches: 6.

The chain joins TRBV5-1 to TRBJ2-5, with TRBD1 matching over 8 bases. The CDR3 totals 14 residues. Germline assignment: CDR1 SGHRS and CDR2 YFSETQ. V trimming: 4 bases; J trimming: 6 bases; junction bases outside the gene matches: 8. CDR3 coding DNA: TGCGCCAGCAGCGTGGACAGGGTTGAGAAGACCCAGTACTTC. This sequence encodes CASSVDRVEKTQYF.

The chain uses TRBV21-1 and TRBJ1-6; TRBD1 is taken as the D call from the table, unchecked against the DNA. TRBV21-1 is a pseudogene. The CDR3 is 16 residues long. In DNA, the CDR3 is TGTGCCAGCAGCCCCGGGACAGGGACCTATAATTCACCCCTCCACTTT. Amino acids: CASSPGTGTYNSPLHF.

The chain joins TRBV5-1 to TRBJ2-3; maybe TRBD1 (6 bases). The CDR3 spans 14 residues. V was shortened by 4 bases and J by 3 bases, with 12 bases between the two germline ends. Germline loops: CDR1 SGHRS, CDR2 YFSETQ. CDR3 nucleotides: TGCGCCAGCAGCCCCATCAGGGGAACAGATACGCAGTATTTT. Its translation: CASSPIRGTDTQYF. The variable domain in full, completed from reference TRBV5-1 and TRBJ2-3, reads KAGVTQTPRYLIKTRGQQVTLSCSPISGHRSVSWYQQTPGQGLQFLFEYFSETQRNKGNFPGRFSGRQFSNSRSEMNVSTLELGDSALYLCASSPIRGTDTQYFGPGTRLTVL.

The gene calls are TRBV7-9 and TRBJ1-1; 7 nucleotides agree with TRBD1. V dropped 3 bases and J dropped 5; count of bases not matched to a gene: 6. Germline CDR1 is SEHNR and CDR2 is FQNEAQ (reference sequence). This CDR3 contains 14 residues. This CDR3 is CASSFDRARTEAFF. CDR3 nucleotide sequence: TGTGCCAGCAGCTTCGACAGGGCGAGGACTGAAGCTTTCTTT. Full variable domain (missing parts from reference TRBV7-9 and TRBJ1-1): DTGVSQNPRHKITKRGQNVTFRCDPISEHNRLYWYRQTLGQGPEFLTYFQNEAQLEKSRLLSDRFSAERPKGSFSTLEIQRTEQGDSAMYLCASSFDRARTEAFFGQGTRLTVV.

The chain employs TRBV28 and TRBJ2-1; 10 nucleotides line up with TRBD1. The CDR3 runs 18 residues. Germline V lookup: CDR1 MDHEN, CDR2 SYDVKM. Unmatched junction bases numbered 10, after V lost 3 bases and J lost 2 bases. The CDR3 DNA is TGTGCCAGCAGTTTCCCCCGGACAGGGGGTTCTCCCTACAATGAGCAGTTCTTC. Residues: CASSFPRTGGSPYNEQFF.

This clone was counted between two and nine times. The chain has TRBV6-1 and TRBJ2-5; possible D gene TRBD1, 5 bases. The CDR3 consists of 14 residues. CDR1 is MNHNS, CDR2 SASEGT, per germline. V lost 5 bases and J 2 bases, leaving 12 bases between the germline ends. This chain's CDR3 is CASSIRTQQETQYF. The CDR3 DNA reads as TGTGCCAGCAGTATCCGGACACAGCAAGAGACCCAGTACTTC.

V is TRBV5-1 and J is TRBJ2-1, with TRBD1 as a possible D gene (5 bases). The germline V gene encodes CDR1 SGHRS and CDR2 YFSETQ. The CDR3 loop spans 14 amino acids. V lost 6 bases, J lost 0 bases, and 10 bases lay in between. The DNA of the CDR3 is TGCGCCAGCAAGGGGAACCCCTCCTACAATGAGCAGTTCTTC. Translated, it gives CASKGNPSYNEQFF.

Written as DNA, the CDR3 is TGTGCCAGCTCACACGTCAGGGACTACAGCACAGATACGCAGTATTTT. Translation: CASSHVRDYSTDTQYF. This rearrangement joins TRBV18 to TRBJ2-3, with 7 positions matching TRBD2. The CDR3 covers 16 residues. Germline values: CDR1 KGHSH, CDR2 LQKENI. V shed 4 bases and J 0 bases; nucleotides not matched to a gene: 7.

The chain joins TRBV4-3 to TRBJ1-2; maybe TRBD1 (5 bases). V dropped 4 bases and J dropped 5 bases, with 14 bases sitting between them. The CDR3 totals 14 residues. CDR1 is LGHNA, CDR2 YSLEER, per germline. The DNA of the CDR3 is TGCGCCAGCAGCCCCGCGGGGCTTACTTATGGCTACACCTTC. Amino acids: CASSPAGLTYGYTF.

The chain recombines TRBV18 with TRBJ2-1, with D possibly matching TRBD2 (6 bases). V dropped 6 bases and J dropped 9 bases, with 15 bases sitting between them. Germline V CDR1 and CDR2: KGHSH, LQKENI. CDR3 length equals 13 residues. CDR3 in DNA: TGTGCCAGCTCGGGGGGAAGGGACGGTGAGCAGTTCTTC. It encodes CASSGGRDGEQFF.

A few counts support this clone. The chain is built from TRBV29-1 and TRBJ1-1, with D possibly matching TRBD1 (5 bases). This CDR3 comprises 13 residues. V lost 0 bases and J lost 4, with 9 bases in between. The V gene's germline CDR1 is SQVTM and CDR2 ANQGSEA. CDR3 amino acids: CSVEESRGTEAFF. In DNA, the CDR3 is TGCAGCGTTGAAGAGTCAAGGGGCACTGAAGCTTTCTTT.

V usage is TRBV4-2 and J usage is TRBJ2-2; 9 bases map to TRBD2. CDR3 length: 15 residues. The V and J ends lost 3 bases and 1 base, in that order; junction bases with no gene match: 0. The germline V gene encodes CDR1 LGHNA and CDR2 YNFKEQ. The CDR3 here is CASSQTSGNTGELFF. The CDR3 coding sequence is TGTGCCAGCAGCCAGACTAGCGGGAACACCGGGGAGCTGTTTTTT.

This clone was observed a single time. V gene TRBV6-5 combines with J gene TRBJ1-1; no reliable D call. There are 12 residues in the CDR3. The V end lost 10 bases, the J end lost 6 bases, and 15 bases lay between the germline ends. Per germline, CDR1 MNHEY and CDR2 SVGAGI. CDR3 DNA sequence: TGTGCCACCGGCGAGGGATCCGCTGAAGCTTTCTTT. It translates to CATGEGSAEAFF.

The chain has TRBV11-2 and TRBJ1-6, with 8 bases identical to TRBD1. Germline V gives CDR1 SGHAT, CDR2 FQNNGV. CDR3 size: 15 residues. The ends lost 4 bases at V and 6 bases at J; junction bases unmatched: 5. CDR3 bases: TGTGCCAGCAGCTCCCACAGGGGGAGTAATTCACCCCTCCACTTT. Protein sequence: CASSSHRGSNSPLHF.